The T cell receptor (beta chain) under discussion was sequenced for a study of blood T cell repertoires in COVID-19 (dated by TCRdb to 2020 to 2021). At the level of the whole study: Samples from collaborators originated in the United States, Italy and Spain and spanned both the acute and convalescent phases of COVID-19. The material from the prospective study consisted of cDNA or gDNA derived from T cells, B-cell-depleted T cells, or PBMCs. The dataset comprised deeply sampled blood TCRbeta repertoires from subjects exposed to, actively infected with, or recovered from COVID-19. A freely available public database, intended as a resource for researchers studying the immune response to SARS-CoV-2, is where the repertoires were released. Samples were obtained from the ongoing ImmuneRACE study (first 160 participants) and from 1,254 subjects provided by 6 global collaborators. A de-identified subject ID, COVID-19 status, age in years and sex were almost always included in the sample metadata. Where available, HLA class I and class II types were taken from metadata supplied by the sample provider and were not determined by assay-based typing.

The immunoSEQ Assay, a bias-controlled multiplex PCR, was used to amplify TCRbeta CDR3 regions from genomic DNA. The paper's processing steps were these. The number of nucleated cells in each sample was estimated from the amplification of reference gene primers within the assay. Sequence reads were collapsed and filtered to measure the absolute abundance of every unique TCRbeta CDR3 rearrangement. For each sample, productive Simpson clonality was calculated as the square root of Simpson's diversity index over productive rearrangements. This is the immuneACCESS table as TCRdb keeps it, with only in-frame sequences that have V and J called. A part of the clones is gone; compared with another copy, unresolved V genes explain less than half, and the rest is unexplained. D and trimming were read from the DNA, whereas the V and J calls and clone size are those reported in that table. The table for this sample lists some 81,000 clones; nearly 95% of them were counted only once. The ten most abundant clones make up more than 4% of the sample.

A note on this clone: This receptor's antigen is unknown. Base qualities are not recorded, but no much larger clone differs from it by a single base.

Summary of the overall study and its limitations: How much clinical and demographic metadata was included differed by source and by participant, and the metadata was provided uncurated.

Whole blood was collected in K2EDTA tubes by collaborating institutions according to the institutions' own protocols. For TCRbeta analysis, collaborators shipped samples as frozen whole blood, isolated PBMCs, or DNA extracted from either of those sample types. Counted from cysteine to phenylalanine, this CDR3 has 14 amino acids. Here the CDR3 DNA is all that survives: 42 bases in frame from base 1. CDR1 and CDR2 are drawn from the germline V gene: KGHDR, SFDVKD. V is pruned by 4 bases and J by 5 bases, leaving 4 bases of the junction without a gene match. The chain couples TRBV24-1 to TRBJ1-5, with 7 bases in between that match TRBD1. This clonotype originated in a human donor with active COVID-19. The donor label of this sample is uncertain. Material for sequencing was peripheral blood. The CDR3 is CATSDPGTDQPQHF. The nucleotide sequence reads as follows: TGTGCCACCAGTGACCCAGGGACAGATCAGCCCCAGCATTTT.